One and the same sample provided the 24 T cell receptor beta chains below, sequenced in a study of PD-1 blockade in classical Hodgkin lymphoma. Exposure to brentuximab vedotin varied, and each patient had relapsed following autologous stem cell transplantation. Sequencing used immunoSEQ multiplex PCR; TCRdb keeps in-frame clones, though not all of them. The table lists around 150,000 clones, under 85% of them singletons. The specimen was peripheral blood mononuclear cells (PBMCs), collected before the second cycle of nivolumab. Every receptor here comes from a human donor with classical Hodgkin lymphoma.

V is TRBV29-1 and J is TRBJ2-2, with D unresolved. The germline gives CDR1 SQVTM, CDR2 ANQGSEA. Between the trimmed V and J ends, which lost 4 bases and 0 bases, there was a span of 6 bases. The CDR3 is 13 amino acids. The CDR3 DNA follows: TGCAGCGTTGTTGCGCCGAACACCGGGGAGCTGTTTTTT. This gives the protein CSVVAPNTGELFF.

The CDR3 DNA follows: TGTGCCAGCATGGGAGAGAACACCGGGGAGCTGTTTTTT. It is translated as CASMGENTGELFF. The chain has TRBV9 and TRBJ2-2; TRBD2 might be the D (5 bases). Deletions cut 6 bases from V and 1 base from J, with 7 bases between. Germline CDR1 reads SGDLS; CDR2 reads YYNGEE. The CDR3 is 13 amino acids.

CDR3 sequence: CASSLRGLMNTGELFF. The CDR3 DNA is TGTGCCAGCAGCCTCCGGGGACTGATGAACACCGGGGAGCTGTTTTTT. The gene calls are TRBV7-9 and TRBJ2-2, with D tentatively TRBD2 (6 bases). Trimming took 5 bases from V and 1 from J, leaving 14 bases between them. The CDR3 totals 16 residues. Germline lookup yields CDR1 SEHNR and CDR2 FQNEAQ (reference sequence).

The CDR3 sequence: CASRPEINYGYTF. In DNA form, the CDR3 reads TGTGCCAGCAGACCTGAAATTAACTATGGCTACACCTTC. This chain joins TRBV6-5 and TRBJ1-2; D gene uncertain. V lost 6 bases, J lost 1 base, and 9 bases lay in between. The CDR3 is 13 residues long. CDR1 and CDR2 (germline): MNHEY, SVGAGI.

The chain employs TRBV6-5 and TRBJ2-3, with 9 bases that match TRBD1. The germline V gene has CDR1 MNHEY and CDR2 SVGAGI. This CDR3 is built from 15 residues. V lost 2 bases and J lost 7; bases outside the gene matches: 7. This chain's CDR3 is CASSYTLTGGNTQYF. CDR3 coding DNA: TGTGCCAGCAGTTACACCCTGACAGGGGGAAATACGCAGTATTTT.

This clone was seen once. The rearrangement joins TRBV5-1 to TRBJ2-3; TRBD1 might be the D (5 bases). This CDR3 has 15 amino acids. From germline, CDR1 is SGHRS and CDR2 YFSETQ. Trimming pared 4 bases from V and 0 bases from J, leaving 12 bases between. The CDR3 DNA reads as TGCGCCAGCAGCAATACAGGTCGTAGCACAGATACGCAGTATTTT. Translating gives CASSNTGRSTDTQYF.

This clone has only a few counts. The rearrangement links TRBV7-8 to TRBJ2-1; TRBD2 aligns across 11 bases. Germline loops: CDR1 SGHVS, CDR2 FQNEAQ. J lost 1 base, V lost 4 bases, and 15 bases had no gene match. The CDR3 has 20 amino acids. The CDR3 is CASSYPPGELAGGSYNEQFF. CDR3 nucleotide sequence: TGTGCCAGCAGCTACCCACCGGGGGAGCTAGCGGGGGGATCCTACAATGAGCAGTTCTTC.

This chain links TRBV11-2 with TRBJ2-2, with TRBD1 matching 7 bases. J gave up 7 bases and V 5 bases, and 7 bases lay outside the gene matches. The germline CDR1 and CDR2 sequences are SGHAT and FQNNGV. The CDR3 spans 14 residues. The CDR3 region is CASSLGGVSGELFF. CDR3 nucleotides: TGTGCCAGCAGCCTAGGGGGCGTCAGCGGGGAGCTGTTTTTT.

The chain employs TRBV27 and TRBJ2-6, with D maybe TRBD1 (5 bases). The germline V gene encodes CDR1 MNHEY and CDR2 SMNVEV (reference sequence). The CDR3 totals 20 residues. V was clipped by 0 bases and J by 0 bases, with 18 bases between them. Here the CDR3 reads CASSLSMTVHTLSGANVLTF. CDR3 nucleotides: TGTGCCAGCAGTTTATCGATGACAGTCCATACCCTCTCTGGGGCCAACGTCCTGACTTTC.

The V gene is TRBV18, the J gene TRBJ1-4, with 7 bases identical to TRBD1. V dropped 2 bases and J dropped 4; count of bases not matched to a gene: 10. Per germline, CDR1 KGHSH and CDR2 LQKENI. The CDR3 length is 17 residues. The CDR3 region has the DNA TGTGCCAGCTCACCAGTGTTTCCGGGACAGCTTAATGAAAAACTGTTTTTT. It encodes CASSPVFPGQLNEKLFF.

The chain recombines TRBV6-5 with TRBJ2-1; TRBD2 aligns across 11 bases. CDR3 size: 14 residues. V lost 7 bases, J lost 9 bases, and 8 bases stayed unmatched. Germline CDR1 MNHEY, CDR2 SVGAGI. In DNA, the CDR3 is TGTGCCAGCACCTACCCAGGACTAGCGGGTGAGCAGTTCTTC. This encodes CASTYPGLAGEQFF.

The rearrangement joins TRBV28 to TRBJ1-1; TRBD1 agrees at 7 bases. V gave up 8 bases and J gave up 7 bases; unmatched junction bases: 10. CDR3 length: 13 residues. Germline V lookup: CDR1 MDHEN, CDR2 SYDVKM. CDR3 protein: CASLGTAPFEAFF. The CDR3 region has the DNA TGTGCCAGCTTAGGGACAGCTCCTTTTGAAGCTTTCTTT.

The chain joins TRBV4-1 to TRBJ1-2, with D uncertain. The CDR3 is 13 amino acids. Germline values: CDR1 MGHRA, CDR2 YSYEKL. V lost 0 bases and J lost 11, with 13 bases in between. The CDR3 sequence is CASSQERTRTYTF. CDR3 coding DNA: TGCGCCAGCAGCCAAGAGAGAACAAGGACTTACACCTTC.

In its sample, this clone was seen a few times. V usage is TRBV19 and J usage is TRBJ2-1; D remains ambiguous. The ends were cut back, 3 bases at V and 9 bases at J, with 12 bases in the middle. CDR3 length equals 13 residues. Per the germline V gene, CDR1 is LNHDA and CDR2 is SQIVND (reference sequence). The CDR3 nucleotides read TGTGCCAGTAGTATGACGGAGTTCGGTGAGCAGTTCTTC. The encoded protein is CASSMTEFGEQFF.

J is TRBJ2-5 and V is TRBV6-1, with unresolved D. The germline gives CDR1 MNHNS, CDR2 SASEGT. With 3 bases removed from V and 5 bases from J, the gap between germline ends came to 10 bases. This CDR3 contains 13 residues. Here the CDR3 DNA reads TGTGCCAGCAGTGAGGAAGGGATGGAGACCCAGTACTTC. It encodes CASSEEGMETQYF.

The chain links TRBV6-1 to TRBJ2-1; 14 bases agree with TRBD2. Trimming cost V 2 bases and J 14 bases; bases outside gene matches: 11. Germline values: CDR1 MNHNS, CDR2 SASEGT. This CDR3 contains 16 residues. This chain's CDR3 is CASSERGSGLAGVEFF. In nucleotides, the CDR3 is TGTGCCAGCAGTGAAAGGGGGTCGGGACTAGCGGGAGTGGAGTTCTTC.

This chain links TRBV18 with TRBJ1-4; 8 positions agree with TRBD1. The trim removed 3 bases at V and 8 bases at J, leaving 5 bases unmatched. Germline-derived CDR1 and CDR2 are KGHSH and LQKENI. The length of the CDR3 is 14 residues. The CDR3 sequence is CASSPQGAREKLFF. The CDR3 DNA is TGTGCCAGCTCACCCCAGGGGGCCAGGGAAAAACTGTTTTTT. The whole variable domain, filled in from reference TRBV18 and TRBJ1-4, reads NAGVMQNPRHLVRRRGQEARLRCSPMKGHSHVYWYRQLPEEGLKFMVYLQKENIIDESGMPKERFSAEFPKEGPSILRIQQVVRGDSAAYFCASSPQGAREKLFFGSGTQLSVL.

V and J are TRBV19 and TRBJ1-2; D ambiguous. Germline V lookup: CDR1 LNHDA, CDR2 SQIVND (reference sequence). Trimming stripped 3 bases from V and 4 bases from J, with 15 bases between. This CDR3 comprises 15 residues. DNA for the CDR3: TGTGCCAGTAGTATTGGGCCGGGGTGGGGCTATGGCTACACCTTC. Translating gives CASSIGPGWGYGYTF.

CDR3 bases: TGTGCCAGCAGCTTAGGTGAGTTGAGGCGATACGAGCAGTACTTC. Protein product: CASSLGELRRYEQYF. The chain combines TRBV7-7 with TRBJ2-7; no clear D gene. CDR1 SSHAT and CDR2 FNYEAQ come from the germline V gene (reference sequence). V lost 1 base and J 4 bases, leaving 14 bases between the germline ends. The CDR3 spans 15 residues.

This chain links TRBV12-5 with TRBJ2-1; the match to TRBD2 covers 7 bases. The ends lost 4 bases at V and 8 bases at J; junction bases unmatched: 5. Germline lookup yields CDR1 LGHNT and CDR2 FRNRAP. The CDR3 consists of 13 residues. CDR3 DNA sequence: TGTGCTAGTGGTTGGCTAGCGGTTGATGAGCAGTTCTTC. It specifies CASGWLAVDEQFF.

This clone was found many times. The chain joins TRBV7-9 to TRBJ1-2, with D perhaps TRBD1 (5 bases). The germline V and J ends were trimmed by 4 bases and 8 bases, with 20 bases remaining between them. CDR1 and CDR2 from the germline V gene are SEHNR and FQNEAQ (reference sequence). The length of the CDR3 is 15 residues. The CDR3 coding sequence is TGTGCCAGCAGCTCCTACCAGGGTATATCGAAAGGCTACACCTTC. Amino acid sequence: CASSSYQGISKGYTF.

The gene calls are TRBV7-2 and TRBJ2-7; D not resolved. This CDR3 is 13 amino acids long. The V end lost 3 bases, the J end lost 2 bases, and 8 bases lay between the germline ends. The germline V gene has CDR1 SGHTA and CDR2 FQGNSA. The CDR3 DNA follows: TGTGCCAGCAGCTTCCTCGGACCCTACGAGCAGTACTTC. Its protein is CASSFLGPYEQYF.

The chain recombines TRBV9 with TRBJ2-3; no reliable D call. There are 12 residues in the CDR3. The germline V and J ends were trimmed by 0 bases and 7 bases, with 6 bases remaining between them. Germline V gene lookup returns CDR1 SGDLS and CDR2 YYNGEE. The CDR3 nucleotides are TGTGCCAGCAGCGTAGAGGTCAATACGCAGTATTTT. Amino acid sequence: CASSVEVNTQYF.

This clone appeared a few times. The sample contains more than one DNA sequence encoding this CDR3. CDR3 protein: CASSSPGGTDTQYF. The DNA for the CDR3 is TGTGCCAGCAGTTCCCCGGGAGGCACAGATACGCAGTATTTT. The genes are TRBV28 and TRBJ2-3; a weak D match, TRBD2 (6 bases). Germline assignment: CDR1 MDHEN and CDR2 SYDVKM. V lost 4 bases and J 1 base, leaving 9 bases between the germline ends. The length of the CDR3 is 14 residues.